This TCR beta chain was sequenced in a study of shared clonotypes between healthy human individuals. Study-level information: The composition of the donors was a couple of women and a few men aged 18 to 49.

CDR1 and CDR2 (germline): SGHTA, FQGNSA. J was trimmed by 5 bases and V by 8 bases; bases with no gene match: 13. The CDR3 extends over 16 amino acids. Assay: immunoSEQ multiplex PCR; the TCRdb copy retains only in-frame clones and omits some. The sample includes about half a million clones, 78% seen only once; the top ten take about 12%. Material: PBMCs. The chain is built from TRBV7-2 and TRBJ2-2, with 8 bases aligning to TRBD1. The clonotype was recovered from a woman in her thirties or forties in good health. Some clones in this sample may be carry-over from other donors' samples. CDR3 sequence reads: CASSGAGGEKTGELFF. The DNA of the CDR3 is TGTGCCAGCTCGGGGGCAGGGGGCGAGAAAACCGGGGAGCTGTTTTTT.